What follows are 10 T cell receptor beta chains derived from one specimen sequenced in a study of T-cell reconstitution after alpha-beta-depleted transplantation in children. Unique molecular identifiers featured in how the TCRbeta library was prepared. One entry per CDR3 protein, called by TCRdb with MiXCR from the PCR reads. The sample lists about 160,000 distinct CDR3 sequences; over 8.5% were seen once. The sample here was PBMCs, taken before TCRalphabeta/CD19-depleted stem cell transplant. The receptors come from a boy younger than 10 with acute myeloid leukemia, due to receive a stem cell transplant.

This clonotype was seen many times. The rearrangement joins TRBV10-3 to TRBJ2-2; D may be TRBD2 (5 bases). Germline lookup yields CDR1 ENHRY and CDR2 SYGVKD. Trimming took 6 bases from V and 1 from J, leaving 9 bases between them. The CDR3 length is 14 residues. CDR3 DNA: TGTGCCATCAGGCGGGCGGGGAACACCGGGGAGCTGTTTTTT. This translates into CAIRRAGNTGELFF.

The chain links TRBV20-1 to TRBJ2-1, with 8 bases identical to TRBD2. This CDR3 contains 14 residues. CDR1 DFQATT and CDR2 SNEGSKA come from the germline V gene (reference sequence). After removal of 3 bases from V and 4 bases from J, the junction contained 5 bases not matched to a gene. CDR3 DNA: TGCAGTGCTAGGGGTAGCGGGGCATACAATGAGCAGTTCTTC. Its protein product is CSARGSGAYNEQFF.

Comments on this clonotype: It may be a read error: a sequence one base away is much more abundant. The chain carries TRBV4-1 and TRBJ2-5; D is perhaps TRBD2 (7 bases). Germline CDR1 MGHRA, CDR2 YSYEKL. Between the trimmed V and J ends, which lost 1 base and 4 bases, there was a span of 19 bases. The CDR3 is made up of 17 amino acids. CDR3 sequence reads: CASSQGPWGGAVETQYF. In DNA form, the CDR3 reads TGCGCCAGCAGCCAAGGCCCATGGGGGGGGGCTGTAGAGACCCAGTACTTC.

This clonotype was counted many times. The chain links TRBV5-4 to TRBJ2-5; the D gene is possibly TRBD2 (6 bases). Germline CDR1 and CDR2: SGHNT and YYREEE (reference sequence). Trimming cost V 7 bases and J 3 bases, with 13 bases left between them. This CDR3 has 13 residues. CDR3 nucleotides: TGTGCCAGCTCCTACGAGCGGGAAGAGACCCAGTACTTC. This codes for CASSYEREETQYF. Supplemented by reference TRBV5-4 and TRBJ2-5, the full variable domain reads ETGVTQSPTHLIKTRGQQVTLRCSSQSGHNTVSWYQQALGQGPQFIFQYYREEENGRGNFPPRFSGLQFPNYSSELNVNALELDDSALYLCASSYEREETQYFGPGTRLLVL.

Ten or more counts support this clonotype. The chain has TRBV5-1 and TRBJ1-2, with 7 bases matching TRBD1. CDR3 size: 12 residues. Losses at the gene ends were 6 bases for V and 5 bases for J; bases not matched to a gene: 4. In germline, CDR1 is SGHRS, CDR2 YFSETQ. The CDR3 reads CASTDRDYGYTF. The CDR3, as DNA: TGCGCCAGCACCGACAGGGATTATGGCTACACCTTC. The full variable domain, with the rest looked up from reference TRBV5-1 and TRBJ1-2, is KAGVTQTPRYLIKTRGQQVTLSCSPISGHRSVSWYQQTPGQGLQFLFEYFSETQRNKGNFPGRFSGRQFSNSRSEMNVSTLELGDSALYLCASTDRDYGYTFGSGTRLTVV.

This clonotype was detected ten times or more. The rearrangement joins TRBV20-1 to TRBJ2-5, with unresolved D. V dropped 4 bases and J dropped 3 bases, with 6 bases sitting between them. This CDR3 comprises 11 residues. CDR1 and CDR2 from the germline V gene are DFQATT and SNEGSKA (reference sequence). This CDR3 reads CSATSKETQYF. CDR3 DNA sequence: TGCAGTGCTACAAGTAAAGAGACCCAGTACTTC.

This clonotype was observed many times. The chain uses TRBV12-3 or TRBV12-4 and TRBJ1-1; no clear D gene. V lost 2 bases and J 2 bases, leaving 9 bases between the germline ends. The length of the CDR3 is 14 residues. In DNA form, the CDR3 reads TGTGCCAGCAGTTTACTTCCCAGCAACACTGAAGCTTTCTTT. It yields the protein CASSLLPSNTEAFF.

This clonotype came up many times. A clone one base away is much larger, so this may be a read error. V is TRBV20-1 and J is TRBJ1-1; D gene unclear. CDR1 and CDR2 (germline): DFQATT, SNEGSKA (reference sequence). There are 10 residues in the CDR3. The CDR3: CRGVGGEAFF. The CDR3 region has the DNA TGCAGGGGCGTAGGCGGTGAAGCTTTCTTT.

The table lists this clonotype with many counts. V usage is TRBV7-9 and J usage is TRBJ2-7, with D unclear. The CDR3 runs 15 residues. Germline CDR1 and CDR2: SEHNR and FQNEAQ (reference sequence). V was pared by 6 bases and J by 3 bases, with 18 bases between. CDR3 sequence: CASSQTLSGNYEQYF. CDR3 DNA sequence: TGTGCCAGCAGTCAGACCCTTAGTGGGAACTACGAGCAGTACTTC.

At least ten counts were recorded for this clonotype. This sequence joins TRBV24-1 and TRBJ2-1; D is ambiguous. CDR3 size: 13 residues. The germline gives CDR1 KGHDR, CDR2 SFDVKD. Trimming removed 9 bases from V and 5 bases from J, with 13 bases in between. The CDR3 DNA sequence: TGTGCCACCCGTGGGCAGACGGACAATGAGCAGTTCTTC. Its protein is CATRGQTDNEQFF.